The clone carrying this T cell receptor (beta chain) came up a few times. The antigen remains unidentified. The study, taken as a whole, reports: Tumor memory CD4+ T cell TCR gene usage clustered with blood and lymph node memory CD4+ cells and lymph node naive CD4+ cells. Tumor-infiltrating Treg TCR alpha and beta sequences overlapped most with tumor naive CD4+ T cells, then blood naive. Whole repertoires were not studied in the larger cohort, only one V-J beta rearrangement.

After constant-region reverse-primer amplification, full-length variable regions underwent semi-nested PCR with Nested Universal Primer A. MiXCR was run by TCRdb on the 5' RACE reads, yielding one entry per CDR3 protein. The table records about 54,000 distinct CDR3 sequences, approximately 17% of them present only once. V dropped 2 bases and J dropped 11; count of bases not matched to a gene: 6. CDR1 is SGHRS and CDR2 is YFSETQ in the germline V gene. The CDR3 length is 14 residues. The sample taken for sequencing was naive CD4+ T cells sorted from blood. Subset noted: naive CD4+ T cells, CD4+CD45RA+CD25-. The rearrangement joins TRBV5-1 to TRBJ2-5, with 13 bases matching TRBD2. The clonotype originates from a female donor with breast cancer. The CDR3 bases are TGCGCCAGCAGCTTCGGACTAGCGGGAGAGTCTCAGTACTTC. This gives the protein CASSFGLAGESQYF.